These 24 T cell receptor beta chains were all obtained from the same sample, sequenced in a study of blood T cell repertoires in COVID-19. The repertoire was sequenced with immunoSEQ multiplex PCR; TCRdb's copy has only in-frame clones and lacks some. Of approximately 500,000 clones in the sample, nearly 90% were seen once. Sequenced sample: peripheral blood. The receptors stem from a man younger than 35 with COVID-19, enrolled during active disease.

This clone has just one count. This rearrangement joins TRBV4-1 to TRBJ2-2; the D is unclear. The length of the CDR3 is 14 residues. Trimming stripped 3 bases from V and 3 bases from J, with 8 bases between. Germline CDR1 and CDR2: MGHRA and YSYEKL. CDR3 bases: TGCGCCAGCAGCCACCGTGCGGACACCGGGGAGCTGTTTTTT. Translation gives CASSHRADTGELFF.

V usage is TRBV5-1 and J usage is TRBJ2-7; 11 bases match TRBD2. Germline-derived CDR1 and CDR2 are SGHRS and YFSETQ. V shed 4 bases and J 1 base; nucleotides not matched to a gene: 10. The length of the CDR3 is 17 residues. CDR3 loop: CASSGGILAGVSYEQYF. CDR3 nucleotide sequence: TGCGCCAGCAGCGGGGGAATACTAGCGGGGGTTTCCTACGAGCAGTACTTC.

About this clone itself: The same CDR3 can be traced to other DNA sequences in this sample. The V call is TRBV5-1, the J call TRBJ2-2; the match to TRBD1 covers 8 bases. This CDR3 comprises 15 residues. Per the germline V gene, CDR1 is SGHRS and CDR2 is YFSETQ. Germline trimming cut 0 bases from V and 5 bases from J; bases unmatched to any gene: 3. CDR3 sequence reads: CASSLGQGLTGELFF. As DNA, the CDR3 is TGCGCCAGCAGCTTGGGACAGGGGTTGACCGGGGAGCTGTTTTTT.

CDR3 amino acids: CASQNRGDTQYF. The CDR3 DNA follows: TGTGCCAGTCAAAACAGGGGTGATACGCAGTATTTT. The V gene is TRBV27, the J gene TRBJ2-3, with 7 bases fitting TRBD1. The CDR3 runs 12 residues. Trimming cost V 9 bases and J 6 bases; bases outside gene matches: 6. The germline CDR1 and CDR2 sequences are MNHEY and SMNVEV (reference sequence).

The chain combines TRBV7-9 with TRBJ1-4; possible D gene TRBD1, 6 bases. V dropped 5 bases and J dropped 6 bases, with 13 bases sitting between them. This CDR3 comprises 14 residues. Germline loops: CDR1 SEHNR, CDR2 FQNEAQ (reference sequence). CDR3 in amino acids: CASSTTGIHEKLFF. The CDR3 DNA follows: TGTGCCAGCAGCACAACAGGGATCCATGAAAAACTGTTTTTT. Full variable domain (rest looked up from reference TRBV7-9 and TRBJ1-4): DTGVSQNPRHKITKRGQNVTFRCDPISEHNRLYWYRQTLGQGPEFLTYFQNEAQLEKSRLLSDRFSAERPKGSFSTLEIQRTEQGDSAMYLCASSTTGIHEKLFFGSGTQLSVL.

The chain joins TRBV7-9 to TRBJ1-2, with 9 bases that match TRBD1. V trimming: 5 bases; J trimming: 7 bases; junction bases outside the gene matches: 8. This CDR3 is built from 14 residues. Germline assignment: CDR1 SEHNR and CDR2 FQNEAQ (reference sequence). In DNA, the CDR3 is TGTGCCAGCAGCCGCGTACAGGGGGCGCTTGGCTACACCTTC. It is translated as CASSRVQGALGYTF.

This sequence joins TRBV18 and TRBJ1-4, with D maybe TRBD1 (5 bases). CDR1 is KGHSH and CDR2 is LQKENI in the germline V gene. The CDR3 has 15 amino acids. Trimming shortened V by 1 base and J by 7 bases, and 13 bases separated the two germline ends. DNA for the CDR3: TGTGCCAGCTCACCACAAGGGGCGAGACGTGAAAAACTGTTTTTT. Translation: CASSPQGARREKLFF.

The chain joins TRBV6-5 to TRBJ2-1; D unresolved. The V gene's germline CDR1 is MNHEY and CDR2 SVGAGI. V dropped 10 bases and J dropped 4 bases, with 8 bases sitting between them. This CDR3 comprises 11 residues. CDR3 region: CATSVYNEQFF. The DNA of the CDR3 is TGTGCCACCTCGGTATACAATGAGCAGTTCTTC.

In its sample, this clone was seen once. This chain connects TRBV3-1 (or the pseudogene TRBV3-2) to TRBJ2-1; D call uncertain. Trimming left V 0 bases short and J 8 bases short, with 5 bases between. In germline, CDR1 is LGHDT, CDR2 YNNKEL (reference sequence). CDR3 size: 12 residues. CDR3 in DNA: TGTGCCAGCAGCCAAGATATCCATGAGCAGTTCTTC. This encodes CASSQDIHEQFF.

J is TRBJ1-6 and V is TRBV5-1; TRBD1 aligns across 8 bases. The germline gives CDR1 SGHRS, CDR2 YFSETQ. CDR3 length: 15 residues. Losses at the gene ends were 4 bases for V and 9 bases for J; bases not matched to a gene: 9. The CDR3 DNA reads TGCGCCAGCAGCGGAACAGGGGGTTGGAGTTCACCCCTCCACTTT. It codes for CASSGTGGWSSPLHF.

The CDR3: CASSLASAGNEQFF. The CDR3 coding sequence is TGTGCCAGCTCACTAGCTAGCGCTGGCAATGAGCAGTTCTTC. V usage is TRBV18 and J usage is TRBJ2-1; a weak D match, TRBD2 (6 bases). The V end lost 4 bases, the J end lost 6 bases, and 13 bases lay between the germline ends. Germline-derived CDR1 and CDR2 are KGHSH and LQKENI. This CDR3 has 14 residues.

This clone was picked up one time. V and J are TRBV10-3 and TRBJ1-2; 7 nucleotides match TRBD1. Germline CDR1 ENHRY, CDR2 SYGVKD. The J segment lost 8 bases and the V segment lost 6 bases, leaving 9 bases of the junction unmatched. The CDR3 length is 13 residues. This chain's CDR3 is CAISDRVMGGYTF. The CDR3, as DNA: TGTGCCATCAGCGACAGGGTCATGGGGGGCTACACCTTC.

J is TRBJ2-5 and V is TRBV7-9, with 9 bases identical to TRBD2. Trimming removed 5 bases from V and 4 bases from J; junction bases left unmatched: 8. The CDR3 sequence is 15 residues long. Germline assignment: CDR1 SEHNR and CDR2 FQNEAQ (reference sequence). In DNA, the CDR3 is TGTGCCAGCAGCCAGACTAGCGGCCATACAGAGACCCAGTACTTC. The encoded protein is CASSQTSGHTETQYF.

The CDR3 spells CASEDTYNEQFF. CDR3 DNA: TGTGCCAGCGAGGACACCTACAATGAGCAGTTCTTC. The V gene is TRBV5-4, the J gene TRBJ2-1, with TRBD1 as a possible D gene (5 bases). Looked up from germline, CDR1 is SGHNT and CDR2 is YYREEE (reference sequence). V was cut by 7 bases and J by 2 bases, with 7 bases left in between. This CDR3 has 12 residues. The whole variable domain, remainder taken from reference TRBV5-4 and TRBJ2-1, is ETGVTQSPTHLIKTRGQQVTLRCSSQSGHNTVSWYQQALGQGPQFIFQYYREEENGRGNFPPRFSGLQFPNYSSELNVNALELDDSALYLCASEDTYNEQFFGPGTRLTVL.

V is TRBV19 and J is TRBJ2-1, with 11 bases that match TRBD2. This CDR3 is 16 amino acids long. CDR1 LNHDA and CDR2 SQIVND come from the germline V gene (reference sequence). With V trimmed by 5 bases and J by 4 bases, 7 bases remained unmatched. This chain's CDR3 is CASSAPGTSGYNEQFF. The CDR3 DNA is TGTGCCAGTAGTGCGCCCGGGACTAGCGGATACAATGAGCAGTTCTTC.

The V gene is TRBV2, the J gene TRBJ2-1, with TRBD1 identical over 7 bases. After removal of 4 bases from V and 7 bases from J, the junction contained 7 bases not matched to a gene. The CDR3 runs to 14 residues. CDR1 and CDR2 (germline): SNHLY, FYNNEI. The CDR3 DNA reads as TGTGCCAGCAGTGTACAGGGGTTCTTGAATGAGCAGTTCTTC. As protein: CASSVQGFLNEQFF.

In this sample, this clone turned up once. The CDR3: CASSQGQIYNSPLHF. DNA for the CDR3: TGTGCCAGCAGCCAAGGACAGATCTATAATTCACCCCTCCACTTT. This rearrangement joins TRBV3-1 (or the pseudogene TRBV3-2) to TRBJ1-6; D is perhaps TRBD1 (5 bases). There are 15 residues in the CDR3. The V end lost 1 base, the J end lost 3 bases, and 7 bases lay between the germline ends. Per germline, CDR1 LGHDT and CDR2 YNNKEL (reference sequence).

The CDR3 loop is CASSLIRQGTSGANVLTF. CDR3 nucleotides: TGTGCCAGCAGCTTGATCAGGCAGGGTACGTCTGGGGCCAACGTCCTGACTTTC. The rearrangement uses TRBV5-8 and TRBJ2-6, with D possibly TRBD1 on 5 matching bases. The CDR3 totals 18 residues. Trimming shortened V by 1 base and J by 1 base, and 15 bases separated the two germline ends. Germline CDR1 and CDR2: SGHTS and YDEGEE. Full variable domain (missing parts from reference TRBV5-8 and TRBJ2-6): EAGVTQSPTHLIKTRGQQATLRCSPISGHTSVYWYQQALGLGLQFLLWYDEGEERNRGNFPPRFSGRQFPNYSSELNVNALELEDSALYLCASSLIRQGTSGANVLTFGAGSRLTVL.

This chain uses TRBV9 with TRBJ1-1; D remains ambiguous. CDR1 is SGDLS and CDR2 is YYNGEE in the germline V gene. This CDR3 has 16 residues. Trimming left V 4 bases short and J 1 base short, with 17 bases between. The CDR3 sequence: CASSQFWEGGNTEAFF. As DNA, the CDR3 is TGTGCCAGCAGCCAATTTTGGGAGGGCGGGAACACTGAAGCTTTCTTT.

The chain uses TRBV7-8 and TRBJ2-1; TRBD2 aligns across 7 bases. V lost 3 bases to trimming and J lost 8 bases; unmatched junction nucleotides: 7. This CDR3 contains 14 residues. The germline V gene encodes CDR1 SGHVS and CDR2 FQNEAQ. DNA for the CDR3: TGTGCCAGCAGCTTGGGTGGACTAGTCCATGAGCAGTTCTTC. Protein sequence: CASSLGGLVHEQFF.

This sequence joins TRBV15 and TRBJ2-1; a weak D match, TRBD2 (6 bases). This CDR3 contains 18 residues. V gave up 1 base and J gave up 0 bases, with 16 bases separating them. Germline V CDR1 and CDR2: LNHNV, YYDKDF (reference sequence). The CDR3 nucleotides are TGTGCCACCAGCAGAGTCCCGGCGGGGCTTAGCTCCTACAATGAGCAGTTCTTC. Amino acid sequence: CATSRVPAGLSSYNEQFF.

The chain has TRBV3-1 (or the pseudogene TRBV3-2) and TRBJ1-6; D unclear. There are 14 residues in the CDR3. V was clipped by 4 bases and J by 9 bases, with 13 bases between them. CDR1 LGHDT and CDR2 YNNKEL come from the germline V gene (reference sequence). The CDR3 region is CASSPVIGSSPLHF. The CDR3 bases are TGTGCCAGCAGCCCCGTAATCGGGAGTTCACCCCTCCACTTT.

In DNA, the CDR3 is TGTGCCAGCAGTAAAGGACAGTATCAGCCCCAGCATTTT. This translates into CASSKGQYQPQHF. The J gene is TRBJ1-5, the V gene TRBV2; maybe TRBD1 (6 bases). With 5 bases removed from V and 5 bases from J, the gap between germline ends came to 10 bases. CDR3 length: 13 residues. CDR1 and CDR2 from the germline V gene are SNHLY and FYNNEI.

The CDR3 coding sequence is TGTGCCAGCAGTCCGCGGGGACAGGGGGTAATGGGCTACACCTTC. Residues: CASSPRGQGVMGYTF. This chain joins TRBV27 and TRBJ1-2, with 11 bases fitting TRBD1. CDR3 length equals 15 residues. Looked up from germline, CDR1 is MNHEY and CDR2 is SMNVEV (reference sequence). V trimming: 5 bases; J trimming: 8 bases; junction bases outside the gene matches: 10.